This is a list of T cell receptor beta chains from one sample in a study of OX40 agonist ivuxolimab in advanced cancers. TCRdb keeps only in-frame clones here, not all; method: immunoSEQ multiplex PCR. The sample lists 40,000 to 65,000 clones; 84% were seen once. This specimen was CD4+ or CD8+ T cells sorted from blood, taken in a trial of the OX40 agonist ivuxolimab. The receptor source for this set is an adult with an advanced solid tumor such as melanoma, head and neck, liver or kidney cancer. Each CDR3 is given with its conserved first and last residue. The D gene is left open where the match is weak. Clone size appears in some rows only: once, few, many, or a class for an expanded clone.

clone size: few
V gene: TRBV19
D gene: -
J gene: TRBJ2-7
CDR3 DNA: TGTGCCAGTAGTATAGCCAGGGAGGACGAGCAGTACTTC
CDR3 protein: CASSIAREDEQYF

clone size: -
V gene: TRBV28
D gene: -
J gene: TRBJ1-5
CDR3 DNA: TGTGCCAGCAGTCTCCTGGATGCGCTTGATCAGCCCCAGCATTTT
CDR3 protein: CASSLLDALDQPQHF

clone size: few
V gene: TRBV7-2
D gene: -
J gene: TRBJ1-3
CDR3 DNA: TGTGCCAGCAGCTTGGGGCCAGGGCTATCAGGAAACACCATATATTTT
CDR3 protein: CASSLGPGLSGNTIYF

clone size: -
V gene: TRBV7-9
D gene: TRBD1
J gene: TRBJ1-1
CDR3 DNA: TGTGCCAGCAGCGGGGACAGAATGAACACTGAAGCTTTCTTT
CDR3 protein: CASSGDRMNTEAFF

clone size: -
V gene: TRBV30
D gene: -
J gene: TRBJ1-2
CDR3 DNA: TGTGCCTGGAGTGTAAGGAAGAGTGAAGGCTACACCTTC
CDR3 protein: CAWSVRKSEGYTF

clone size: -
V gene: TRBV19
D gene: -
J gene: TRBJ2-5
CDR3 DNA: TGTGCCACCAGACAGTACTTAGGCCAAGAGACCCAGTACTTC
CDR3 protein: CATRQYLGQETQYF

clone size: -
V gene: TRBV2
D gene: -
J gene: TRBJ1-5
CDR3 DNA: TGTGCCAGCAGTGAATTGTCTAGCAATCAGCCCCAGCATTTT
CDR3 protein: CASSELSSNQPQHF

clone size: -
V gene: TRBV7-8
D gene: -
J gene: TRBJ1-2
CDR3 DNA: TGTGCCAGCAGCTCACCGACAGTAAACTATGGCTACACCTTC
CDR3 protein: CASSSPTVNYGYTF

clone size: -
V gene: TRBV5-8
D gene: -
J gene: TRBJ2-7
CDR3 DNA: TGTGCCAGCAGCTCGACTTACGTTGACACCTACGAGCAGTACTTC
CDR3 protein: CASSSTYVDTYEQYF

clone size: -
V gene: TRBV18
D gene: TRBD1
J gene: TRBJ1-5
CDR3 DNA: TGTGCCAGCTCGGAACAGGGGGCGGATCAGCCCCAGCATTTT
CDR3 protein: CASSEQGADQPQHF

clone size: -
V gene: TRBV6-1
D gene: TRBD1
J gene: TRBJ1-1
CDR3 DNA: TGTGCCAGCAGGTACAGGGGGCAGGACACTGAAGCTTTCTTT
CDR3 protein: CASRYRGQDTEAFF

clone size: -
V gene: TRBV6-6
D gene: -
J gene: TRBJ2-1
CDR3 DNA: TGTGCCAGCAGGGGCAAGGAGCAGTTCTTC
CDR3 protein: CASRGKEQFF

clone size: -
V gene: TRBV7-2
D gene: TRBD2
J gene: TRBJ2-7
CDR3 DNA: TGTGCCAGCACCCTAGCGGGCTCCTACGAGCAGTACTTC
CDR3 protein: CASTLAGSYEQYF

clone size: -
V gene: TRBV7-2
D gene: -
J gene: TRBJ2-7
CDR3 DNA: TGTGCCAGCAGCTTGGACTACGAGCAGTACTTC
CDR3 protein: CASSLDYEQYF

clone size: -
V gene: TRBV20-1
D gene: -
J gene: TRBJ1-1
CDR3 DNA: TGCAGTGCTAGAGCGCGAGTTGAAGCTTTCTTT
CDR3 protein: CSARARVEAFF

clone size: -
V gene: TRBV7-8
D gene: -
J gene: TRBJ1-5
CDR3 DNA: TGTGCCAGCAGCTCCTACAGGGTATACCAGCCCCAGCATTTT
CDR3 protein: CASSSYRVYQPQHF

clone size: -
V gene: TRBV5-4
D gene: -
J gene: TRBJ2-7
CDR3 DNA: TGTGCCAGCAGCTTAGTACAGCTGAGCTCCTACGAGCAGTACTTC
CDR3 protein: CASSLVQLSSYEQYF

clone size: once
V gene: TRBV7-3
D gene: TRBD2
J gene: TRBJ2-5
CDR3 DNA: TGTGCCAGCAGCTTAATCGGGAGGGGTCAACAAGAGACCCAGTACTTC
CDR3 protein: CASSLIGRGQQETQYF

clone size: -
V gene: TRBV7-3
D gene: -
J gene: TRBJ2-1
CDR3 DNA: TGTGCCAGCAGCTTACCCCGACAGGTGTACAATGAGCAGTTCTTC
CDR3 protein: CASSLPRQVYNEQFF

clone size: -
V gene: TRBV2
D gene: -
J gene: TRBJ2-7
CDR3 DNA: TGTGCCAGCGCCGAGATCCGCCTGGGCGAGCAGTACTTC
CDR3 protein: CASAEIRLGEQYF

clone size: -
V gene: TRBV5-1
D gene: TRBD2
J gene: TRBJ2-1
CDR3 DNA: TGCGCCAGCAGCTGGACTAGCGGGATCATTTATGAGCAGTTCTTC
CDR3 protein: CASSWTSGIIYEQFF

clone size: -
V gene: TRBV7-2
D gene: TRBD1
J gene: TRBJ2-3
CDR3 DNA: TGTGCCAGCAGGCGATTTCCGGGACAGGGGGGAGATACGCAGTATTTT
CDR3 protein: CASRRFPGQGGDTQYF

clone size: -
V gene: TRBV7-5
D gene: -
J gene: TRBJ2-7
CDR3 DNA: TGTGTCAGAAGCTTAGGAGACAGGGCCCACTACGAGCAGTACTTC
CDR3 protein: CVRSLGDRAHYEQYF

clone size: -
V gene: TRBV6-1
D gene: TRBD2
J gene: TRBJ2-1
CDR3 DNA: TGTGCCAGCAGTGCCCAAGCGGGAGCTGGGAATGAGCAGTTCTTC
CDR3 protein: CASSAQAGAGNEQFF

clone size: -
V gene: TRBV7-2
D gene: -
J gene: TRBJ2-1
CDR3 DNA: TGTGCCAGCAGCTTAGACGCTAGACGGCCCACGTTCTTC
CDR3 protein: CASSLDARRPTFF

clone size: -
V gene: TRBV11-2
D gene: -
J gene: TRBJ2-3
CDR3 DNA: TGTGCCAGCAGCTTAAGGACTACCACAGATACGCAGTATTTT
CDR3 protein: CASSLRTTTDTQYF

clone size: -
V gene: TRBV6-6
D gene: -
J gene: TRBJ1-2
CDR3 DNA: TGTGCCAGCAGTTACTCGATATCGGGGGCCGATGGCTACACCTTC
CDR3 protein: CASSYSISGADGYTF

clone size: medium-sized
V gene: TRBV2
D gene: TRBD2
J gene: TRBJ2-1
CDR3 DNA: TGTGCCAGCAGTGATCGCGGGGGGCGTATTCTCTTC
CDR3 protein: CASSDRGGRILF

clone size: -
V gene: TRBV4-3
D gene: TRBD2
J gene: TRBJ2-5
CDR3 DNA: TGCGCCAGCAGCCAAGTGTCTAGCGGGGAAGAGACCCAGTACTTC
CDR3 protein: CASSQVSSGEETQYF

clone size: -
V gene: TRBV19
D gene: -
J gene: TRBJ2-2
CDR3 DNA: TGTGTCCTACTGAACACCGGGGAGCTGTTTTTT
CDR3 protein: CVLLNTGELFF

clone size: -
V gene: TRBV7-8
D gene: -
J gene: TRBJ2-1
CDR3 DNA: TGTGCCATTCGCTTAGCTAGACCCTACAATGAGCAGTTCTTC
CDR3 protein: CAIRLARPYNEQFF

clone size: -
V gene: TRBV5-5
D gene: TRBD2
J gene: TRBJ2-2
CDR3 DNA: TGTGCCAGCAGCCCTTGGGGTAGCGGGAGTGAACACCGGGAGCTGTTTTTT
CDR3 protein: CASSPWGSGSEHRELFF

clone size: -
V gene: TRBV19
D gene: -
J gene: TRBJ1-5
CDR3 DNA: TGTGCCAGTAGAGGCGTGGGTTTAAGCAATCAGCCCCAGCATTTT
CDR3 protein: CASRGVGLSNQPQHF

clone size: -
V gene: TRBV28
D gene: TRBD2
J gene: TRBJ2-1
CDR3 DNA: TGTGCCAGCAGACTAGCGGGAGGGGTTGGTGAGCAGTTCTTC
CDR3 protein: CASRLAGGVGEQFF

clone size: -
V gene: TRBV19
D gene: TRBD1
J gene: TRBJ1-3
CDR3 DNA: TGTGCCAGTAAAACGTCCGGGACAGGGCCCTCTGGAAACACCATATATTTT
CDR3 protein: CASKTSGTGPSGNTIYF

clone size: -
V gene: TRBV6-1
D gene: TRBD2
J gene: TRBJ2-3
CDR3 DNA: TGTGCCAGCAGTGGGACTAGCGTTAGCACAGATACGCAGTATTTT
CDR3 protein: CASSGTSVSTDTQYF

clone size: -
V gene: TRBV15
D gene: TRBD1
J gene: TRBJ2-2
CDR3 DNA: TGTGCCACCAGCGCAGGCCCGCTCGGGACAGGAGGCACCGGGGAGCTGTTTTTT
CDR3 protein: CATSAGPLGTGGTGELFF